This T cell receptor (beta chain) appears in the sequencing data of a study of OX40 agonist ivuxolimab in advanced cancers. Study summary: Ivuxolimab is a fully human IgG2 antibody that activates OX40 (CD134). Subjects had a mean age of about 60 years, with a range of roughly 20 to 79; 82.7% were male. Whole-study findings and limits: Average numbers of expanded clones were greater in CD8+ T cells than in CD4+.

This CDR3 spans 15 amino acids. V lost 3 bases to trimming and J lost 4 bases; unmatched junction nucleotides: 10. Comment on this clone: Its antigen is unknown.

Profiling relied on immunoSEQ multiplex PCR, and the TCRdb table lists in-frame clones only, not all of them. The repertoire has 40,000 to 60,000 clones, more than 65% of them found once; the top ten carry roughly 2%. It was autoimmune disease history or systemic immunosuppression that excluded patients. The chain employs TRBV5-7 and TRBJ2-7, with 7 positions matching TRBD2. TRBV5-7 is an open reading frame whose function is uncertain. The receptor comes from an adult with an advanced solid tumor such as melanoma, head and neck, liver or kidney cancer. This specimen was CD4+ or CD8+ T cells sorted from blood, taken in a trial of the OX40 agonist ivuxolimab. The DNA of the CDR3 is TGTGCCAGCAGCTGGTGGGGGGGGAGTACGTACGAGCAGTACTTC. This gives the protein CASSWWGGSTYEQYF.